This TCR beta chain was captured in a study of spatial heterogeneity in lung cancer. Described time point: sample taken at primary tumor resection. From tumor, nontumor lung or frozen PBMC, whole RNA was taken unsorted for sequencing. This clonotype was found many times. Unique molecular identifiers, one per molecule, were present on every TCR cDNA molecule. TCRdb independently ran MiXCR on the 5' RACE reads; one entry per CDR3 protein. In the table there are about 39,000 distinct CDR3 sequences, approximately 3.1% of which are singletons. The clonotype was recovered from a male donor with early-stage non-small cell lung cancer. Sequencing used normal lung tissue next to the tumor, obtained at surgery.

In nucleotides, the CDR3 is TGTGCCAGCTCACCCAACCAGGGGGACTCACCCCTCCACTTT. Translation gives CASSPNQGDSPLHF. J is TRBJ1-6 and V is TRBV18, with 7 nucleotides matching TRBD1. Per germline, CDR1 KGHSH and CDR2 LQKENI. The CDR3 consists of 14 residues. The V and J ends lost 3 bases and 10 bases, in that order; junction bases with no gene match: 6.